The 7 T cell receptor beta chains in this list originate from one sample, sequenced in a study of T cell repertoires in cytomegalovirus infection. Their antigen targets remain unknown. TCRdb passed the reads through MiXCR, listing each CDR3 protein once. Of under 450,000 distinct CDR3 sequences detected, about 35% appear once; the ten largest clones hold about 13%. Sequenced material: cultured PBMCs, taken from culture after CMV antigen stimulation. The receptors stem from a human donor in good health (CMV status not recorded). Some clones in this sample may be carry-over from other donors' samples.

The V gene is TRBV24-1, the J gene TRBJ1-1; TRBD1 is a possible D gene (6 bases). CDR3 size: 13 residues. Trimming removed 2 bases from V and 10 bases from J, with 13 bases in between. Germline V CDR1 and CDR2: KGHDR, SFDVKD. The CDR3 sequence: CATSDSQGPRAFF. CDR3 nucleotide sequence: TGTGCCACCAGTGATTCGCAGGGGCCGCGAGCTTTCTTT.

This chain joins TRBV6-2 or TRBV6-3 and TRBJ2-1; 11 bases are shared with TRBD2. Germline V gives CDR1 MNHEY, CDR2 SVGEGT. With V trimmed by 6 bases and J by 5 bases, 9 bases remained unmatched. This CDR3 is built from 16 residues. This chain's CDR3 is CASRRHGTSGNNEQFF. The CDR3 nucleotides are TGTGCCAGCAGAAGACACGGGACTAGCGGCAACAATGAGCAGTTCTTC.

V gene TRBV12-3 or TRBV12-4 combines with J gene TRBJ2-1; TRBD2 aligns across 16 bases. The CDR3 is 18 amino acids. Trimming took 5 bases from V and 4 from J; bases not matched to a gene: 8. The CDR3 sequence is CASSLGLAGGLIYNEQFF. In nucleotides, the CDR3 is TGTGCCAGCAGTCTGGGACTAGCGGGAGGGCTCATATACAATGAGCAGTTCTTC.

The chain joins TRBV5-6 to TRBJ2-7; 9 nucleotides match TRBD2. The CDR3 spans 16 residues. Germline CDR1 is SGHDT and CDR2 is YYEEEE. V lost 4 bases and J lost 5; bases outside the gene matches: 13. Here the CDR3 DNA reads TGTGCCAGCAGCATAATAGCGGGAGAAGTAACGGACGAGCAGTACGTC. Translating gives CASSIIAGEVTDEQYV.

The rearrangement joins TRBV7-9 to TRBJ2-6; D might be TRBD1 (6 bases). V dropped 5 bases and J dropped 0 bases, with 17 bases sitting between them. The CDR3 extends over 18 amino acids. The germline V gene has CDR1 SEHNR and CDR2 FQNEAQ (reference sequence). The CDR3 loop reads CASSPPRGHSSGANVLTF. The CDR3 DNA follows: TGTGCCAGCAGCCCACCAAGGGGACATAGCTCTGGGGCCAACGTCCTGACTTTC.

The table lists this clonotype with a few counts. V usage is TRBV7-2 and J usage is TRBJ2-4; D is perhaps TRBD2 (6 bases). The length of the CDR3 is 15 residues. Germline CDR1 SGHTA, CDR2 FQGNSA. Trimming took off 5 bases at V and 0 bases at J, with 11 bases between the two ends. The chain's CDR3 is CASSAHGGAKNIQYF. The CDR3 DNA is TGTGCCAGCAGCGCACACGGGGGAGCCAAAAACATTCAGTACTTC.

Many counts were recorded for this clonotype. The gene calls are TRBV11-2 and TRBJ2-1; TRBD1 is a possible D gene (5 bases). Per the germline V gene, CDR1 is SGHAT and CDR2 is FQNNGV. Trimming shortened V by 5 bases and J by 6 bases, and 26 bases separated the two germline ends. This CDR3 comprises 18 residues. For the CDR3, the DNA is TGTGCCAGCAGCCTTGGTCTTCCTGGGTCCAGGGCCACCAATGAGCAGTTCTTC. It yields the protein CASSLGLPGSRATNEQFF.